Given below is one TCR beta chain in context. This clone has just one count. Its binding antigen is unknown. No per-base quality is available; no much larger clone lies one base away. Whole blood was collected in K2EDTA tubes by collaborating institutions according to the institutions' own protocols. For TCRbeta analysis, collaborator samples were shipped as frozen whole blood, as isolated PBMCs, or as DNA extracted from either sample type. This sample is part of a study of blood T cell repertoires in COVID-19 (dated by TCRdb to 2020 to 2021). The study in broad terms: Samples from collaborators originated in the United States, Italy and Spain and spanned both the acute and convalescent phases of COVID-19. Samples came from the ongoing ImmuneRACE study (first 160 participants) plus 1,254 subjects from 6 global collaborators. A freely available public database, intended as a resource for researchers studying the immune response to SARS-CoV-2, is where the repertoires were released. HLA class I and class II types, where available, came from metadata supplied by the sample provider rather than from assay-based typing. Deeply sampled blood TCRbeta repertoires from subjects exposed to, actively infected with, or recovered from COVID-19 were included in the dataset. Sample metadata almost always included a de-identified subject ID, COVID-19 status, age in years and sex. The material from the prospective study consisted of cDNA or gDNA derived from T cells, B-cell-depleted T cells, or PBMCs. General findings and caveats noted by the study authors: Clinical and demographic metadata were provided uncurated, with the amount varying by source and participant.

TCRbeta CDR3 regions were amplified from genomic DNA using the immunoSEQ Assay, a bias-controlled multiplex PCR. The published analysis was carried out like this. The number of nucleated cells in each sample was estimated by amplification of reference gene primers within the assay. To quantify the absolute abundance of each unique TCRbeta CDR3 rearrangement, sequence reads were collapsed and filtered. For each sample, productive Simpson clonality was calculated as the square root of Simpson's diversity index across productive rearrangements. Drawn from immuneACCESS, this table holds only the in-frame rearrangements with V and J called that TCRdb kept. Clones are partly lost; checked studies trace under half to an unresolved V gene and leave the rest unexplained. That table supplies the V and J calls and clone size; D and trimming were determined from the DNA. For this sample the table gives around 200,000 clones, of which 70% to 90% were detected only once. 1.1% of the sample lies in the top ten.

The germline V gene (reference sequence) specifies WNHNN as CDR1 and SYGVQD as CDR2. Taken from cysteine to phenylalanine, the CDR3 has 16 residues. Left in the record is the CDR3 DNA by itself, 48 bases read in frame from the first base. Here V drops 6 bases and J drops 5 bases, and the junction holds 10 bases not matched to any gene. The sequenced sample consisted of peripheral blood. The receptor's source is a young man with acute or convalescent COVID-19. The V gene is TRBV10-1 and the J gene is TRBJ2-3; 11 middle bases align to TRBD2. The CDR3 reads CASREIAGGPGDTQYF. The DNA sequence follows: TGCGCCAGCAGGGAGATAGCGGGGGGGCCCGGAGATACGCAGTATTTT.